This T cell receptor (beta chain) was sequenced in a study of blood T cells in healthy people across ages. This clonotype was detected many times. Germline trimming cut 5 bases from V and 1 base from J; bases unmatched to any gene: 5. This CDR3 has 15 amino acids. CDR1 is DFQATT, CDR2 SNEGSKA, per germline (reference sequence). Alongside a J-beta primer mix, a sample-barcoded 5' primer served in a second PCR lasting roughly 6 to 11 cycles. A single record per CDR3 protein comes from TCRdb applying MiXCR to the 5' RACE reads. The table records 630,000 or so distinct CDR3 sequences, approximately 30% of them present only once.

The receptor's source is a woman older than 75 in good health. The sequencing sample was made of blood. The rearrangement joins TRBV20-1 to TRBJ2-7, with 13 bases fitting TRBD2. Here the CDR3 reads CSAPQGLAGSYEQYF. The CDR3 bases are TGCAGTGCTCCCCAGGGACTAGCGGGGTCCTACGAGCAGTACTTC.